The rows below give T cell receptor beta chains drawn from one sample of a study of shared T cell receptors in the human thymus. TCRdb keeps only in-frame clones here, not all; method: immunoSEQ multiplex PCR. The sample shows 550,000 to 800,000 clones, 80% to 90% of them seen only once. This same sample was also part of a study on human thymus T cells.

The sequenced material came from thymocytes. The receptors originated from a girl under two years old with a congenital heart defect. Both conserved end residues are part of each CDR3. D genes are given only for firm matches. Some rows have no size entry. The others give once, few or many, or a class for an expanded clone.

CDR3 length,V gene,D gene,J gene,clone size,CDR3 protein,CDR3 DNA
13,TRBV5-8,-,TRBJ2-7,-,CASSLQIYYEQYF,TGTGCCAGCAGCTTGCAGATATACTACGAGCAGTACTTC
15,TRBV7-9,TRBD2,TRBJ2-7,-,CASSLEVGGAYEQYF,TGTGCCAGCAGCTTAGAGGTCGGGGGGGCCTACGAGCAGTACTTC
16,TRBV7-7,-,TRBJ2-1,-,CASSLAYSPSYNEQFF,TGTGCTAGCAGCTTAGCTTACTCCCCCTCCTACAATGAGCAGTTCTTC
15,TRBV25-1,TRBD1,TRBJ1-1,-,CASEGQNRRNTEAFF,TGTGCCAGCGAGGGACAGAATAGACGAAACACTGAAGCTTTCTTT
17,TRBV2,TRBD2,TRBJ2-5,-,CASSGPGLAGVRETQYF,TGTGCCAGCAGTGGCCCAGGACTAGCGGGGGTTAGGGAGACCCAGTACTTC
11,TRBV20-1,-,TRBJ1-1,-,CSAEAGTEAFF,TGCAGTGCCGAGGCGGGGACTGAAGCTTTCTTT
21,TRBV28,TRBD1,TRBJ1-2,-,CASSLLSGGMGPWGAHYGYTF,TGTGCCAGCAGTTTATTATCAGGGGGGATGGGACCATGGGGGGCTCACTATGGCTACACCTTC
15,TRBV5-1,-,TRBJ1-4,-,CASSLEGGDWEKLFF,TGCGCCAGCAGCTTGGAAGGTGGAGATTGGGAAAAACTGTTTTTT
23,TRBV15,TRBD1,TRBJ2-6,-,CATSRETGDLRWRLKSGANVLTF,TGTGCCACCAGCAGAGAAACAGGGGATCTGCGTTGGCGTCTCAAATCTGGGGCCAACGTCCTGACTTTC
15,TRBV2,-,TRBJ1-6,-,CASSEGSPHNSPLHF,TGTGCCAGCAGTGAAGGTTCACCACATAATTCCCCCCTCCACTTT
13,TRBV28,TRBD1,TRBJ1-2,-,CASPGQTIYGYTF,TGTGCCAGCCCGGGACAGACCATCTATGGCTACACCTTC
17,TRBV18,TRBD1,TRBJ2-7,-,CASSPTLPGQGSVGQYF,TGTGCCAGCTCACCAACCCTTCCGGGACAGGGTAGTGTCGGGCAGTACTTC
14,TRBV7-9,-,TRBJ1-1,few,CASSLPGRAPEAFF,TGTGCCAGCAGCTTACCGGGGAGGGCGCCTGAAGCTTTCTTT
14,TRBV27,-,TRBJ2-1,-,CASSPSLSYNEQFF,TGTGCCAGCAGTCCCTCCCTCTCCTACAATGAGCAGTTCTTC
19,TRBV18,TRBD1,TRBJ1-3,-,CASSPPTGQGAPSGNTIYF,TGTGCCAGCTCACCACCCACGGGACAGGGTGCCCCATCTGGAAACACCATATATTTT
12,TRBV28,-,TRBJ1-1,-,CASRYPAGQAFF,TGTGCCAGCAGATACCCTGCAGGGCAAGCTTTCTTT